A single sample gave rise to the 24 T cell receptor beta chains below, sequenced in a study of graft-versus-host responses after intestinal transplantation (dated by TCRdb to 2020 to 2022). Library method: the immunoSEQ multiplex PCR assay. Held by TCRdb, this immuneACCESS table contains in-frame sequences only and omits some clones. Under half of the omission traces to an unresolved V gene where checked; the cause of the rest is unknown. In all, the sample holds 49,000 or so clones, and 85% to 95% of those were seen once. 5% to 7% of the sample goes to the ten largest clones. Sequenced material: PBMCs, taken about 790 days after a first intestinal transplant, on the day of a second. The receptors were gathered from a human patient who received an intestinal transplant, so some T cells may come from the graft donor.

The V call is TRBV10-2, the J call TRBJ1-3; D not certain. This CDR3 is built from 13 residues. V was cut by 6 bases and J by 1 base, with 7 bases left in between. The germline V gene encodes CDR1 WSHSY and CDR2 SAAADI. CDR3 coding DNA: TGCGCCAGCAGGACATCGTCTGGAAACACCATATATTTT. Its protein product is CASRTSSGNTIYF.

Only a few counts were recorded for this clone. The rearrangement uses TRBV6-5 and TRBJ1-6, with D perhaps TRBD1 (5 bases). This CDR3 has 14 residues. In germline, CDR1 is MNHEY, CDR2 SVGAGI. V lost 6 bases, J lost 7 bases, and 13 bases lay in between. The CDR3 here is CASSPGGGNSPLHF. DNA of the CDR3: TGTGCCAGCAGCCCGGGGGGAGGCAATTCACCCCTCCACTTT.

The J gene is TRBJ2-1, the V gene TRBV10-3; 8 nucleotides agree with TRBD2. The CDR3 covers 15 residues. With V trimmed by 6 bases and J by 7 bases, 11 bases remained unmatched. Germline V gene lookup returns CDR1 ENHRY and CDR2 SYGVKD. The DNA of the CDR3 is TGTGCCATCAGGGACGGGACTAGGGTTCGGAATGAGCAGTTCTTC. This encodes CAIRDGTRVRNEQFF.

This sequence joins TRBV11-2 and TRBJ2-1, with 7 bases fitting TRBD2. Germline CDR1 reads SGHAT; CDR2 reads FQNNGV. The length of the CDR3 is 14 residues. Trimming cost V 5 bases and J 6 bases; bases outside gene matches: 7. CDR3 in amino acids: CASSLAARGNEQFF. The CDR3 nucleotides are TGTGCCAGCAGCCTAGCGGCAAGGGGCAATGAGCAGTTCTTC.

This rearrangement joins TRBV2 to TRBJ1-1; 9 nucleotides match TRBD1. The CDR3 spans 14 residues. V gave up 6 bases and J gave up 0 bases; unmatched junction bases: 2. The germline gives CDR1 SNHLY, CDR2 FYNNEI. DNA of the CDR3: TGTGCCAGCAGGGACAGGGGACTGAACACTGAAGCTTTCTTT. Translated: CASRDRGLNTEAFF.

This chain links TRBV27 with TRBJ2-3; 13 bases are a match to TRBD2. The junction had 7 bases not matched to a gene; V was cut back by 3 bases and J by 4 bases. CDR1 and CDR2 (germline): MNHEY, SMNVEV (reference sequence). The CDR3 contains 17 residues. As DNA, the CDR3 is TGTGCCAGCAGTTTGGGAGGACTAGCGGGAGTCCCAGATACGCAGTATTTT. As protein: CASSLGGLAGVPDTQYF.

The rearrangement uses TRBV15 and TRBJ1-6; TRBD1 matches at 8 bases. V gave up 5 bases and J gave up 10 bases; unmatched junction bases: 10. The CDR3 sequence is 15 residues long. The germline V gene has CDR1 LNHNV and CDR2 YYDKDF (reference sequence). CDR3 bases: TGTGCCACCAGCGCTGAGACAGGGGCCCGATCACCCCTCCACTTT. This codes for CATSAETGARSPLHF.

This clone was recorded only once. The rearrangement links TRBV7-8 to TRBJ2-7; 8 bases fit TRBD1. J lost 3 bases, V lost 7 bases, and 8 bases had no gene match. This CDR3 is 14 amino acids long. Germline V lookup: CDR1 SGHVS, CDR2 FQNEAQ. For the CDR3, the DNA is TGTGCCAGCACCCGGACAGGGACACTCTACGAGCAGTACTTC. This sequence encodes CASTRTGTLYEQYF.

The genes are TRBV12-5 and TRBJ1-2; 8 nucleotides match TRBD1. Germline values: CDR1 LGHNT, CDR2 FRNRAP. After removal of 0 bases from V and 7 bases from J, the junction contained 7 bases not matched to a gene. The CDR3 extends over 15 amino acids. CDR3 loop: CASGLVGQGARGYTF. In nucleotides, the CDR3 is TGTGCTAGTGGTTTGGTAGGGCAGGGGGCACGTGGCTACACCTTC.

In DNA, the CDR3 is TGCGCCAGCAGCCAAGTGGGGAAAGTGGGAACAGAGGGTGTCAAAGAGACCCAGTACTTC. Residues: CASSQVGKVGTEGVKETQYF. This chain links TRBV4-1 with TRBJ2-5, with a possible D match to TRBD2 (5 bases). The CDR3 spans 20 residues. The germline CDR1 and CDR2 sequences are MGHRA and YSYEKL. Deletions cut 1 base from V and 3 bases from J, with 27 bases between.

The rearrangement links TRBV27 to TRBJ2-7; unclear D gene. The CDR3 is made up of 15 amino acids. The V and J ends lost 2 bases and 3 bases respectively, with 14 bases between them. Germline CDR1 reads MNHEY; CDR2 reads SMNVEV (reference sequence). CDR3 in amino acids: CASSLRAPHVYEQYF. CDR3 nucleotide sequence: TGTGCCAGCAGTTTAAGGGCCCCCCATGTCTACGAGCAGTACTTC.

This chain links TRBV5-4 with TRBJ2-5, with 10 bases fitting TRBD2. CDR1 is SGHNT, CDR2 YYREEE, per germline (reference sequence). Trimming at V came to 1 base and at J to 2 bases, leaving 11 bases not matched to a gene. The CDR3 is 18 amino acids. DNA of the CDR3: TGTGCCAGCAGCTTGCTCGCGGCTAGCGGGAGACCACAAGAGACCCAGTACTTC. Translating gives CASSLLAASGRPQETQYF.

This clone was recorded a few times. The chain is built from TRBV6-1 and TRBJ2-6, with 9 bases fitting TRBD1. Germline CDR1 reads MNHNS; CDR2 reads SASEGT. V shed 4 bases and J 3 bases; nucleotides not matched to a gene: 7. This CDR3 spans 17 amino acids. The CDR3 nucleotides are TGTGCCAGCAGTGGACAGGGGGGATTGTATGGGGCCAACGTCCTGACTTTC. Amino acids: CASSGQGGLYGANVLTF.

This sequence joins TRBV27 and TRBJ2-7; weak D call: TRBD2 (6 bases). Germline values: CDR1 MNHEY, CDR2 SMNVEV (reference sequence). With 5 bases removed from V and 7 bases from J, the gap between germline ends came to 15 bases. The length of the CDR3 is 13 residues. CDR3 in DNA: TGTGCCAGCAGTCAGTGGGAGGAAAAGGAGCAGTACTTC. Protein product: CASSQWEEKEQYF.

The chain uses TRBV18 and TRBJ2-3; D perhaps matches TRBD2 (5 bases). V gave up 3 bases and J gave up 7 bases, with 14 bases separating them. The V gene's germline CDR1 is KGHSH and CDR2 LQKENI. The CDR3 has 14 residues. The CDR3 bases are TGTGCCAGCTCACCCGTAGCAACGGGAAATACGCAGTATTTT. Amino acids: CASSPVATGNTQYF.

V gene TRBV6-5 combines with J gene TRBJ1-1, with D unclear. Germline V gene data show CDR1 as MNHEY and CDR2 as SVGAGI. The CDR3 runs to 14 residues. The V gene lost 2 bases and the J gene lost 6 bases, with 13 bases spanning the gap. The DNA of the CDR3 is TGTGCCAGCAGTTACAATGCCGGGAGCGCTGAAGCTTTCTTT. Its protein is CASSYNAGSAEAFF.

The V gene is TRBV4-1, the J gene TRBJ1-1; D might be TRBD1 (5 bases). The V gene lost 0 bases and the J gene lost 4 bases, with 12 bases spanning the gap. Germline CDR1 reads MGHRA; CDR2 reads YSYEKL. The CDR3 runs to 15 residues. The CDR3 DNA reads TGCGCCAGCAGCCAAGAGGCCAGGGATGGCACTGAAGCTTTCTTT. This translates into CASSQEARDGTEAFF.

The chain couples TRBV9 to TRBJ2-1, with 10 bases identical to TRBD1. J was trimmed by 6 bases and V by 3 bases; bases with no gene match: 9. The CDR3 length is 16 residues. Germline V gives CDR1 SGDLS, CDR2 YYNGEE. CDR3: CASSGMTGGDLNEQFF. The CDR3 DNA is TGTGCCAGCAGCGGAATGACAGGGGGCGATCTCAATGAGCAGTTCTTC. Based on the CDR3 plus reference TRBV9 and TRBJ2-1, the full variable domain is DSGVTQTPKHLITATGQRVTLRCSPRSGDLSVYWYQQSLDQGLQFLIQYYNGEERAKGNILERFSAQQFPDLHSELNLSSLELGDSALYFCASSGMTGGDLNEQFFGPGTRLTVL.

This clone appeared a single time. The CDR3 region has the DNA TGCAGCGTTGATCCAGGGCCGGCCTATGGCTACACCTTC. This encodes CSVDPGPAYGYTF. The chain couples TRBV29-1 to TRBJ1-2; D is possibly TRBD1 (5 bases). Germline CDR1 SQVTM, CDR2 ANQGSEA. V shed 3 bases and J shed 4 bases, with 12 bases lying between them. The CDR3 is 13 residues long.

CDR3 in amino acids: CASSETTSGYNEQFF. The CDR3 coding sequence is TGCGCCAGCAGCGAAACCACTAGCGGTTACAATGAGCAGTTCTTC. This chain links TRBV10-2 with TRBJ2-1, with 8 bases identical to TRBD2. Germline CDR1 and CDR2: WSHSY and SAAADI. V lost 6 bases and J lost 4; bases outside the gene matches: 8. The length of the CDR3 is 15 residues.

The CDR3 region is CASSLVYGDTQYF. CDR3 in DNA: TGTGCCAGCAGCTTAGTTTATGGGGATACGCAGTATTTT. The chain employs TRBV7-2 and TRBJ2-3; D uncertain. Deletions cut 1 base from V and 6 bases from J, with 8 bases between. The CDR3 has 13 amino acids. The germline V gene encodes CDR1 SGHTA and CDR2 FQGNSA.

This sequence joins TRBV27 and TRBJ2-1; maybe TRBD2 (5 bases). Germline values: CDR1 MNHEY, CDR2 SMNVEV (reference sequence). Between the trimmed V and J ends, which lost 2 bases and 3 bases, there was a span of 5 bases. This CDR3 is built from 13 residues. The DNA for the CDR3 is TGTGCCAGCAGTTTAGGACTCTACAATGAGCAGTTCTTC. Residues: CASSLGLYNEQFF.

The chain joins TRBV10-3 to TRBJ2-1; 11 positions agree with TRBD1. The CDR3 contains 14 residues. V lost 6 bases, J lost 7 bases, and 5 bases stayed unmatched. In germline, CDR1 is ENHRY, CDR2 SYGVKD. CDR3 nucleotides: TGTGCCATCAGGGGGACAGGGGGTATTAATGAGCAGTTCTTC. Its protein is CAIRGTGGINEQFF.

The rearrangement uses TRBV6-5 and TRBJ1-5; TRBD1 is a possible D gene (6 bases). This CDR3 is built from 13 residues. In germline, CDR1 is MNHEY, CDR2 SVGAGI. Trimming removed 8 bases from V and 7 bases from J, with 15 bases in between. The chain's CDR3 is CASGGGLSQPQHF. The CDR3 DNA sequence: TGTGCCAGCGGGGGGGGCCTATCCCAGCCCCAGCATTTT.